One sample yielded the 28 T cell receptor beta chains listed below, sequenced in a study of shared clonotypes between healthy human individuals. Some clones are missing from TCRdb's copy, which holds only in-frame ones; the method was immunoSEQ multiplex PCR. The sample has some 490,000 clones; 70% to 80% are singletons. Source material: PBMCs. The source is a middle-aged woman in good health. Some clones in this sample may be carry-over from other donors' samples.

V gene TRBV27 combines with J gene TRBJ1-1, with no clear D. Trimming took off 3 bases at V and 5 bases at J, with 13 bases between the two ends. The germline gives CDR1 MNHEY, CDR2 SMNVEV (reference sequence). The CDR3 totals 14 residues. CDR3 region: CASSFMGRYTEAFF. CDR3 nucleotide sequence: TGTGCCAGCAGTTTTATGGGCCGATATACTGAAGCTTTCTTT.

The sample holds a few counts of this clone. The V and J genes are TRBV5-6 and TRBJ1-4; D is unresolved. Trimming removed 2 bases from V and 0 bases from J, with 5 bases in between. Germline V gene lookup returns CDR1 SGHDT and CDR2 YYEEEE. The CDR3 spans 14 residues. The CDR3 reads CASSFSPTNEKLFF. CDR3 bases: TGTGCCAGCAGCTTTAGCCCAACTAATGAAAAACTGTTTTTT. The full variable domain, its missing parts supplied by reference TRBV5-6 and TRBJ1-4, is DAGVTQSPTHLIKTRGQQVTLRCSPKSGHDTVSWYQQALGQGPQFIFQYYEEEERQRGNFPDRFSGHQFPNYSSELNVNALLLGDSALYLCASSFSPTNEKLFFGSGTQLSVL.

The chain joins TRBV27 to TRBJ1-2; 7 bases fit TRBD1. The V gene's germline CDR1 is MNHEY and CDR2 SMNVEV (reference sequence). The CDR3 is 14 residues long. The J segment lost 4 bases and the V segment lost 5 bases, leaving 7 bases of the junction unmatched. The CDR3 loop is CASSPGTEFYGYTF. The DNA of the CDR3 is TGTGCCAGCAGTCCGGGGACAGAGTTCTATGGCTACACCTTC.

V usage is TRBV5-6 and J usage is TRBJ2-2, with no clear D. V lost 0 bases and J lost 7, with 7 bases in between. Germline CDR1 reads SGHDT; CDR2 reads YYEEEE. The CDR3 covers 13 residues. The CDR3, as DNA: TGTGCCAGCAGCTTGGGAGGATTCGGGGAGCTGTTTTTT. Protein product: CASSLGGFGELFF.

The chain carries TRBV10-3 and TRBJ2-1; TRBD2 matches at 10 bases. The CDR3 has 16 residues. V lost 3 bases and J lost 0; bases outside the gene matches: 2. CDR1 ENHRY and CDR2 SYGVKD come from the germline V gene. CDR3 in DNA: TGTGCCATCAGTGACTCTAGCGGGAGCTCCTACAATGAGCAGTTCTTC. The encoded protein is CAISDSSGSSYNEQFF.

This clone was seen only a few times. This chain links TRBV4-2 with TRBJ2-7; tentatively, D is TRBD2 (6 bases). Looked up from germline, CDR1 is LGHNA and CDR2 is YNFKEQ. There are 15 residues in the CDR3. Trimming shortened V by 4 bases and J by 0 bases, and 13 bases separated the two germline ends. The CDR3 sequence: CASSPPGGFSYEQYF. The DNA for the CDR3 is TGTGCCAGCAGCCCGCCCGGGGGATTCTCCTACGAGCAGTACTTC.

V and J are TRBV7-2 and TRBJ2-2; 10 bases are a match to TRBD2. The trim removed 3 bases at V and 3 bases at J, leaving 7 bases unmatched. Germline V gives CDR1 SGHTA, CDR2 FQGNSA. This CDR3 comprises 17 residues. The chain's CDR3 is CASSFPNLAGDTGELFF. The DNA of the CDR3 is TGTGCCAGCAGCTTCCCCAACCTAGCGGGAGACACCGGGGAGCTGTTTTTT.

This clone has only one observation. The V call is TRBV6-6, the J call TRBJ2-4; D gene uncertain. Between the trimmed V and J ends, which lost 2 bases and 10 bases, there was a span of 9 bases. Germline V gene sequence: CDR1 MNHNY, CDR2 SVGAGI (reference sequence). The CDR3 consists of 12 residues. CDR3 DNA: TGTGCCAGCAGTTACACTACAGAGATTCAGTACTTC. This gives the protein CASSYTTEIQYF.

The chain uses TRBV28 and TRBJ2-1; 7 nucleotides agree with TRBD2. Looked up from germline, CDR1 is MDHEN and CDR2 is SYDVKM. Unmatched junction bases numbered 8, after V lost 10 bases and J lost 5 bases. This CDR3 comprises 13 residues. Here the CDR3 DNA reads TGTGCCACCACCGGGACTACTGACAATGAGCAGTTCTTC. It codes for CATTGTTDNEQFF.

J is TRBJ1-6 and V is TRBV5-1; 7 nucleotides align to TRBD1. CDR1 SGHRS and CDR2 YFSETQ come from the germline V gene. V trimming: 2 bases; J trimming: 9 bases; junction bases outside the gene matches: 8. This CDR3 contains 15 residues. CDR3 region: CASSFNTGDASPLHF. The CDR3 coding sequence is TGCGCCAGCAGCTTCAATACAGGGGACGCTTCACCCCTCCACTTT.

V usage is TRBV7-9 and J usage is TRBJ2-7; no definite D call. This CDR3 contains 14 residues. Germline V gene sequence: CDR1 SEHNR, CDR2 FQNEAQ (reference sequence). Trimming cost V 1 base and J 7 bases, with 14 bases left between them. As DNA, the CDR3 is TGTGCCAGCAGCTTAGGGTCCCTATGGGCAGAGCAGTACTTC. Its protein is CASSLGSLWAEQYF.

The chain joins TRBV9 to TRBJ2-2; no firm D call. The CDR3 loop spans 15 amino acids. The V and J ends lost 5 bases and 9 bases respectively, with 20 bases between them. Germline CDR1 reads SGDLS; CDR2 reads YYNGEE. CDR3 in amino acids: CASSPSPGPAWELFF. CDR3 nucleotides: TGTGCCAGCAGTCCATCCCCCGGTCCCGCCTGGGAGCTGTTTTTT.

V and J are TRBV6-5 and TRBJ2-7; 7 bases align to TRBD2. This CDR3 spans 15 amino acids. The ends lost 0 bases at V and 9 bases at J; junction bases unmatched: 11. CDR1 and CDR2 from the germline V gene are MNHEY and SVGAGI. CDR3 sequence (DNA): TGTGCCAGCAGTTACTCACCTAGCGGAGGGGTCGGGCAGTACTTC. This codes for CASSYSPSGGVGQYF.

On this clone itself: This sample includes further DNA sequences coding for the same CDR3. The V call is TRBV9, the J call TRBJ2-5; no clear D. The CDR3 covers 13 residues. Trimming took off 2 bases at V and 2 bases at J, with 7 bases between the two ends. Germline CDR1 reads SGDLS; CDR2 reads YYNGEE. The CDR3 DNA follows: TGTGCCAGCAGCGTTGCCGGGCAAGAGACCCAGTACTTC. Its protein is CASSVAGQETQYF.

The gene calls are TRBV15 and TRBJ1-4; a possible D gene is TRBD1 (6 bases). Trimming removed 7 bases from V and 0 bases from J, with 12 bases in between. Germline CDR1 and CDR2: LNHNV and YYDKDF (reference sequence). The CDR3 has 15 residues. CDR3 in amino acids: CATKFDRTTNEKLFF. CDR3 nucleotides: TGTGCCACCAAATTCGACAGGACAACTAATGAAAAACTGTTTTTT.

The chain links TRBV6-5 to TRBJ1-5; a weak D match, TRBD1 (5 bases). The CDR3 runs 15 residues. The germline CDR1 and CDR2 sequences are MNHEY and SVGAGI. Trimming removed 0 bases at V and 6 bases at J, with 12 bases between. CDR3 nucleotides: TGTGCCAGCAGTTACTCGCGGCAGGGAGGTCAGCCCCAGCATTTT. It is translated as CASSYSRQGGQPQHF.

CDR3 DNA: TGTGCCTCTAGGGACCCCTACAATGAGCAGTTCTTC. Translated, it gives CASRDPYNEQFF. The V call is TRBV30, the J call TRBJ2-1; D is perhaps TRBD1 or TRBD2 (5 bases each). There are 12 residues in the CDR3. The germline CDR1 and CDR2 sequences are GTSNPN and SVGIG (reference sequence). V gave up 7 bases and J gave up 2 bases, with 9 bases separating them.

In nucleotides, the CDR3 is TGCGCCAGCAGCTCGACTAGCGGAACAAAAGAGACCCAGTACTTC. The encoded protein is CASSSTSGTKETQYF. This chain connects TRBV5-1 to TRBJ2-5; 9 bases line up with TRBD2. Trimming took 3 bases from V and 3 from J; bases not matched to a gene: 6. The CDR3 loop spans 15 amino acids. CDR1 is SGHRS, CDR2 YFSETQ, per germline.

The chain recombines TRBV23-1 with TRBJ2-6; D is perhaps TRBD1 (6 bases). TRBV23-1 belongs to the ORF category, with a function that is uncertain. The CDR3 totals 20 residues. Trimming took 0 bases from V and 0 from J, leaving 18 bases between them. The CDR3 DNA reads as TGCGCCAGCAGTCAATCGAAAACAGGGAGAAACCCCTCTGGGGCCAACGTCCTGACTTTC. It yields the protein CASSQSKTGRNPSGANVLTF.

With respect to this clone: A much larger clone lies a single base off, so this may be a read error. The gene calls are TRBV18 and TRBJ2-4; the D is unclear. With 2 bases removed from V and 10 bases from J, the gap between germline ends came to 12 bases. The germline V gene encodes CDR1 KGHSH and CDR2 LQKENI. This CDR3 is built from 13 residues. The CDR3 region has the DNA TGTGCCAGCTCACCAAACGGCGCTGAAATTCAGTACTTC. Translating it yields CASSPNGAEIQYF.

The V and J genes are TRBV18 and TRBJ2-1; no clear D. This CDR3 spans 14 amino acids. Trimming cost V 1 base and J 4 bases, with 8 bases left between them. The germline V gene has CDR1 KGHSH and CDR2 LQKENI. CDR3: CASSPRAEYNEQFF. As DNA, the CDR3 is TGTGCCAGCTCACCACGGGCCGAGTACAATGAGCAGTTCTTC.

The V and J genes are TRBV11-3 and TRBJ2-5, with D perhaps TRBD1 (6 bases). The germline V gene has CDR1 SGHNT and CDR2 YENEEA. CDR3 length: 14 amino acids. With 4 bases removed from V and 5 bases from J, the gap between germline ends came to 14 bases. CDR3 region: CASSSTGSGETQYF. CDR3 nucleotides: TGTGCCAGCAGCTCAACAGGGTCGGGGGAGACCCAGTACTTC.

With respect to this clone: Other nucleotide sequences from this sample produce the same CDR3. The V gene is TRBV9, the J gene TRBJ2-7, with no clear D. This CDR3 is built from 13 residues. V was cut by 2 bases and J by 1 base, with 7 bases left in between. Germline lookup yields CDR1 SGDLS and CDR2 YYNGEE. CDR3 sequence (DNA): TGTGCCAGCAGCGTGGGGTCTTCCTACGAGCAGTACTTC. Amino acid sequence: CASSVGSSYEQYF.

Worth noting for this clone: The junction shows a germline mismatch at one end, possibly a read error. This chain uses TRBV7-7 with TRBJ2-5, with 7 bases that match TRBD1. Looked up from germline, CDR1 is SSHAT and CDR2 is FNYEAQ (reference sequence). The length of the CDR3 is 16 residues. CDR3 protein: CASSLGTGTDRETQYF. In nucleotides, the CDR3 is TGTGCTAGCAGCTTAGGGACCGGGACAGATCGGGAGACCCAGTACTTC.

V gene TRBV18 combines with J gene TRBJ2-3; D is perhaps TRBD1 (6 bases). Trimming pared 2 bases from V and 2 bases from J, leaving 11 bases between. The CDR3 is 15 amino acids. Germline lookup yields CDR1 KGHSH and CDR2 LQKENI. DNA for the CDR3: TGTGCCAGCTCACCAGAGGGGGTTGCCACAGATACGCAGTATTTT. This sequence encodes CASSPEGVATDTQYF. The complete variable domain, with remaining parts taken from reference TRBV18 and TRBJ2-3, reads NAGVMQNPRHLVRRRGQEARLRCSPMKGHSHVYWYRQLPEEGLKFMVYLQKENIIDESGMPKERFSAEFPKEGPSILRIQQVVRGDSAAYFCASSPEGVATDTQYFGPGTRLTVL.

The chain links TRBV4-3 to TRBJ1-1; D is perhaps TRBD1 (6 bases). Germline loops: CDR1 LGHNA, CDR2 YSLEER. The V and J ends lost 1 base and 0 bases respectively, with 15 bases between them. There are 17 residues in the CDR3. The CDR3 sequence: CASSQGVQGAVNTEAFF. CDR3 in DNA: TGCGCCAGCAGCCAAGGGGTACAGGGAGCAGTGAACACTGAAGCTTTCTTT.

The V and J genes are TRBV19 and TRBJ2-1; 7 bases line up with TRBD2. J was trimmed by 4 bases and V by 3 bases; bases with no gene match: 0. The germline V gene has CDR1 LNHDA and CDR2 SQIVND (reference sequence). The CDR3 sequence is 13 residues long. In DNA, the CDR3 is TGTGCCAGTAGTATGCGGGAGTACAATGAGCAGTTCTTC. Translation gives CASSMREYNEQFF.

The J gene is TRBJ1-1, the V gene TRBV27, with D possibly TRBD1 on 5 matching bases. The CDR3 is made up of 10 amino acids. The V and J ends lost 11 bases and 7 bases respectively, with 11 bases between them. CDR1 MNHEY and CDR2 SMNVEV come from the germline V gene (reference sequence). CDR3 nucleotides: TGTGCCGGCGACCAGGGTGAAGCTTTCTTT. Translation: CAGDQGEAFF.